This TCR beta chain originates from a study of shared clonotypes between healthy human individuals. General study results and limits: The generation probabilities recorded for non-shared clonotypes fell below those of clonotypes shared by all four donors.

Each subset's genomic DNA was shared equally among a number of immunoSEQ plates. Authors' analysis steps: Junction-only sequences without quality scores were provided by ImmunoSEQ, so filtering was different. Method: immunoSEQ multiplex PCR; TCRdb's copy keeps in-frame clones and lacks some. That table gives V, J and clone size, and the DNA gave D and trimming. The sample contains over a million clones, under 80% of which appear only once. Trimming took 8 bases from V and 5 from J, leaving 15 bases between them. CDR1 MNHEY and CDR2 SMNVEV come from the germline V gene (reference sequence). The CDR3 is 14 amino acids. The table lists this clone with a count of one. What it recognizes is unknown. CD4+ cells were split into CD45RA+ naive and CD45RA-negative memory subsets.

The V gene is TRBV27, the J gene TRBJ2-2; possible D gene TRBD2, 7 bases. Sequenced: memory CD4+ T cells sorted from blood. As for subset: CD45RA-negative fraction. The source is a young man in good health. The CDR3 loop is CASGGAGRTGELFF. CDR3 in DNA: TGTGCCAGCGGGGGGGCAGGTCGAACCGGGGAGCTGTTTTTT.